The rows below give T cell receptor beta chains drawn from one sample of a study of OX40 agonist ivuxolimab in advanced cancers. Using immunoSEQ multiplex PCR, the repertoire was profiled, and TCRdb retains in-frame clones only, with some absent. The sample carries some 86,000 clones, around 90% recorded once. The specimen was CD4+ or CD8+ T cells sorted from blood, collected in a trial of the OX40 agonist ivuxolimab. These receptors were obtained from an adult with an advanced solid tumor such as melanoma, head and neck, liver or kidney cancer. The CDR3 runs from the conserved cysteine through the conserved F or W. The D gene is left open where the match is weak. Size values are once, few and many counts, or a class for expanded clones, and some rows have none.

d_gene	abundance	j_gene	v_gene	CDR3aa	CDR3nt
NA	NA	TRBJ2-7	TRBV4-3	CASSQRRGYEQYF	TGCGCCAGCAGCCAACGCAGGGGCTACGAGCAGTACTTC
NA	NA	TRBJ2-7	TRBV21-1	CASKGRGPPEQYF	TGTGCCAGCAAGGGACGGGGCCCGCCGGAGCAGTACTTC
TRBD2	NA	TRBJ2-1	TRBV19	CASSIFSGNNEQFF	TGTGCCAGTAGTATCTTTAGCGGGAACAATGAGCAGTTCTTC
TRBD1	once	TRBJ2-7	TRBV7-2	CASSLQTGTGGGEQYF	TGTGCCAGCAGCCTACAAACCGGGACAGGCGGCGGCGAGCAGTACTTC
NA	NA	TRBJ1-2	TRBV7-7	CASSLGNYGYTF	TGTGCTAGCAGCTTGGGAAACTATGGCTACACCTTC
NA	NA	TRBJ1-6	TRBV11-2	CASSPGNNSPLHF	TGTGCCAGCAGCCCCGGTAATAATTCACCCCTCCACTTT
NA	NA	TRBJ1-2	TRBV19	CASSRDGQPAYGYTF	TGTGCCAGTAGTCGGGATGGACAGCCGGCGTATGGCTACACCTTC
NA	NA	TRBJ2-2	TRBV7-7	CASSLGPGGELFF	TGTGCTAGCAGCTTGGGACCGGGTGGGGAGCTGTTTTTT
NA	NA	TRBJ2-7	TRBV6-1	CASFRDTSYEQYF	TGTGCCAGCTTCCGGGACACCTCCTACGAGCAGTACTTC
NA	NA	TRBJ1-4	TRBV28	CASTYPGATNEKLFF	TGTGCCAGCACCTACCCCGGCGCAACTAATGAAAAACTGTTTTTT
NA	NA	TRBJ2-1	TRBV28	CASSLQKRGSSYNEQFF	TGTGCCAGCAGTTTACAGAAAAGAGGAAGCTCCTACAATGAGCAGTTCTTC
TRBD2	NA	TRBJ2-1	TRBV7-8	CASSLGLAGVSSYNEQFF	TGTGCCAGCAGCTTAGGGCTAGCGGGCGTCAGCTCCTACAATGAGCAGTTCTTC
TRBD1	NA	TRBJ1-1	TRBV30	CAWSPPGTAMNTEAFF	TGTGCCTGGAGTCCCCCCGGGACAGCTATGAACACTGAAGCTTTCTTT
NA	NA	TRBJ2-1	TRBV7-9	CASSLVGRFNEQFF	TGTGCCAGCAGCTTAGTGGGGCGGTTCAATGAGCAGTTCTTC
TRBD2	NA	TRBJ2-7	TRBV7-8	CASSLSGRISYEQYF	TGTGCCAGCAGCTTAAGCGGGAGGATCTCCTACGAGCAGTACTTC
TRBD2	many	TRBJ2-7	TRBV6-1	CASRTKRERPYEQYF	TGTGCCAGCAGGACCAAGCGGGAAAGGCCCTACGAGCAGTACTTC
TRBD1	NA	TRBJ1-1	TRBV6-1	CASSETQGARTEAFF	TGTGCCAGCAGTGAAACCCAGGGGGCTAGGACTGAAGCTTTCTTT
TRBD1	NA	TRBJ2-7	TRBV28	CASSPGTGGDYEQYF	TGTGCCAGCAGTCCCGGGACAGGGGGCGATTACGAGCAGTACTTC
TRBD1	NA	TRBJ1-1	TRBV29-1	CSAGTGLTEAFF	TGCAGCGCCGGGACAGGGCTCACTGAAGCTTTCTTT
TRBD2	once	TRBJ2-3	TRBV28	CASAPGLGVRDTQYF	TGTGCCAGCGCCCCGGGACTAGGGGTGCGAGATACGCAGTATTTT
TRBD1	once	TRBJ1-1	TRBV7-2	CASSARDRGAFF	TGTGCCAGCAGCGCACGGGACAGGGGAGCTTTCTTT
NA	NA	TRBJ1-5	TRBV6-1	CASSDRFHSNQPQHF	TGTGCCAGCAGTGATAGGTTTCATAGCAATCAGCCCCAGCATTTT
TRBD2	NA	TRBJ2-1	TRBV7-3	CASSFRLAGLNEQFF	TGTGCCAGCAGCTTCCGACTAGCGGGATTAAATGAGCAGTTCTTC
TRBD2	NA	TRBJ2-5	TRBV19	CASSMAGVEETQYF	TGTGCCAGTAGTATGGCGGGGGTTGAAGAGACCCAGTACTTC
TRBD1	NA	TRBJ1-1	TRBV6-6	CASSYGQGNTEAFF	TGTGCCAGCAGTTACGGACAGGGAAACACTGAAGCTTTCTTT
NA	once	TRBJ1-2	TRBV5-6	CASSAFNYGYTF	TGTGCCAGCAGCGCCTTCAACTATGGCTACACCTTC
NA	once	TRBJ1-3	TRBV7-3	CASGEQGSSGNTIYF	TGTGCCAGCGGCGAACAGGGTTCATCTGGAAACACCATATATTTT
NA	NA	TRBJ2-7	TRBV28	CASSPHRHEQYF	TGTGCCAGCAGTCCCCATCGGCACGAGCAGTACTTC
NA	NA	TRBJ1-4	TRBV2	CASSSSRLDEKLFF	TGTGCCAGCAGCTCCAGTAGGCTTGATGAAAAACTGTTTTTT
TRBD2	NA	TRBJ2-3	TRBV28	CASLETSGRADTQYF	TGTGCCAGCCTAGAGACTAGCGGGAGGGCAGATACGCAGTATTTT
NA	NA	TRBJ1-1	TRBV30	CAWSVSGAEAFF	TGTGCCTGGAGTGTCTCAGGGGCTGAAGCTTTCTTT
TRBD1	NA	TRBJ1-2	TRBV5-1	CASSQDQGGNIGYTF	TGCGCCAGCAGCCAGGATCAGGGGGGGAATATTGGCTACACCTTC
TRBD2	NA	TRBJ2-2	TRBV7-3	CASSPTSGGVGELFF	TGTGCCAGCAGCCCGACTAGCGGGGGTGTCGGGGAGCTGTTTTTT
NA	NA	TRBJ1-1	TRBV6-5	CASSSPSVGEAFF	TGTGCCAGCAGTTCCCCATCTGTGGGTGAAGCTTTCTTT
TRBD1	NA	TRBJ2-6	TRBV5-1	CASSLAKVGDRGGTGANVLTF	TGCGCCAGCAGCTTGGCCAAGGTTGGGGACAGGGGAGGAACTGGGGCCAACGTCCTGACTTTC
TRBD1	NA	TRBJ2-5	TRBV7-3	CASSSQGREETQYF	TGTGCCAGCAGCTCACAGGGGCGGGAAGAGACCCAGTACTTC
NA	NA	TRBJ2-5	TRBV27	CASSHLGAQETQYF	TGTGCCAGCAGCCATCTTGGTGCCCAAGAGACCCAGTACTTC
NA	NA	TRBJ2-5	TRBV28	CASSLTIQETQYF	TGTGCCAGCAGTTTAACCATCCAAGAGACCCAGTACTTC
TRBD2	once	TRBJ2-5	TRBV10-3	CAISHGLAGGRSQETQYF	TGTGCCATCAGTCACGGACTAGCGGGGGGGAGGTCCCAAGAGACCCAGTACTTC
NA	NA	TRBJ2-7	TRBV29-1	CSVNTAYEQYF	TGCAGCGTTAATACGGCCTACGAGCAGTACTTC
TRBD2	few	TRBJ2-1	TRBV4-2	CASSQAIAGGPGNEQFF	TGTGCCAGCAGCCAAGCAATAGCGGGGGGGCCGGGGAATGAGCAGTTCTTC